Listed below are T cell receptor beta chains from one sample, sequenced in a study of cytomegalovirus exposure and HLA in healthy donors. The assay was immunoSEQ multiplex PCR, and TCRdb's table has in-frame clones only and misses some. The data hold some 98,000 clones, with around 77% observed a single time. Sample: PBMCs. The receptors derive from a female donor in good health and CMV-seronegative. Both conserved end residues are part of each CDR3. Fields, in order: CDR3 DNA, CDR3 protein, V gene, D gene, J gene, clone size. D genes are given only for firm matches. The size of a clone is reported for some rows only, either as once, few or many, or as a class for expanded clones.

CDR3 DNA: TGTGCCAGCAGCCCGCCAGGAAGACAGGGGGCGTCTGAGCAGTTCTTC
CDR3 protein: CASSPPGRQGASEQFF
V gene: TRBV7-3
D gene: TRBD1
J gene: TRBJ2-1
clone size: -

CDR3 DNA: TGTGCCAGCAGGGGGGCCAGTGAAAAACTGTTTTTT
CDR3 protein: CASRGASEKLFF
V gene: TRBV6-5
D gene: -
J gene: TRBJ1-4
clone size: once

CDR3 DNA: TGTGCCAGCAGCTTTAACAGGGGGACCGGGGAGCTGTTTTTT
CDR3 protein: CASSFNRGTGELFF
V gene: TRBV7-9
D gene: TRBD1
J gene: TRBJ2-2
clone size: -

CDR3 DNA: TGTGCCAGTAGTGACAGGGGTAGGGATCAGCCCCAGCATTTT
CDR3 protein: CASSDRGRDQPQHF
V gene: TRBV19
D gene: TRBD1
J gene: TRBJ1-5
clone size: few

CDR3 DNA: TGTGCCAGCAGTTTCATTCGACAGCCACTGAGAGGCTACACCTTC
CDR3 protein: CASSFIRQPLRGYTF
V gene: TRBV6-6
D gene: -
J gene: TRBJ1-2
clone size: -

CDR3 DNA: TGTGCCAGCTCACGGGGGGTTCAAGAGACCCAGTACTTC
CDR3 protein: CASSRGVQETQYF
V gene: TRBV18
D gene: -
J gene: TRBJ2-5
clone size: -

CDR3 DNA: TGTGCCAGCAGTCCACGGACAGGGTTTAACTATGGCTACACCTTC
CDR3 protein: CASSPRTGFNYGYTF
V gene: TRBV28
D gene: TRBD1
J gene: TRBJ1-2
clone size: few

CDR3 DNA: TGTGCCAGCAGCGTAGGAACAGGTATCTCTGGAAACACCATATATTTT
CDR3 protein: CASSVGTGISGNTIYF
V gene: TRBV9
D gene: -
J gene: TRBJ1-3
clone size: -

CDR3 DNA: TGTGCCAGCAGCTGGGGGACAGTCAACTATGGCTACACCTTC
CDR3 protein: CASSWGTVNYGYTF
V gene: TRBV7-2
D gene: TRBD1
J gene: TRBJ1-2
clone size: -

CDR3 DNA: TGTGCCAGCAGCTTAGATGGCAGGGACTCCTATGGCTACACCTTC
CDR3 protein: CASSLDGRDSYGYTF
V gene: TRBV7-9
D gene: -
J gene: TRBJ1-2
clone size: once

CDR3 DNA: TGCGCCAGCAGCCAGGGCGGGGATTGGACTGAAGCTTTCTTT
CDR3 protein: CASSQGGDWTEAFF
V gene: TRBV10-2
D gene: -
J gene: TRBJ1-1
clone size: few

CDR3 DNA: TGTGCCAGCAGCTTAGGTGCGCTCGGCTACACCTTC
CDR3 protein: CASSLGALGYTF
V gene: TRBV7-2
D gene: -
J gene: TRBJ1-2
clone size: -

CDR3 DNA: TGTGCCAGCAGCAAGCAATTCTCCTACGAGCAGTACTTC
CDR3 protein: CASSKQFSYEQYF
V gene: TRBV27
D gene: -
J gene: TRBJ2-7
clone size: -

CDR3 DNA: TGTGCTAGCAGCTTGATGAGCCTCGGGGGGGAGACCCAGTACTTC
CDR3 protein: CASSLMSLGGETQYF
V gene: TRBV7-7
D gene: TRBD2
J gene: TRBJ2-5
clone size: -

CDR3 DNA: TGTGCCAGCAGTTCAAATAACTATGGCTACACCTTC
CDR3 protein: CASSSNNYGYTF
V gene: TRBV6-1
D gene: -
J gene: TRBJ1-2
clone size: few

CDR3 DNA: TGTGCCAGCAGCTTCGACAGGGAAGGGAATTCACCCCTCCACTTT
CDR3 protein: CASSFDREGNSPLHF
V gene: TRBV2
D gene: TRBD1
J gene: TRBJ1-6
clone size: few

CDR3 DNA: TGCAGCGTTGAAGACAGGGGGAGCACAGATACGCAGTATTTT
CDR3 protein: CSVEDRGSTDTQYF
V gene: TRBV29-1
D gene: TRBD1
J gene: TRBJ2-3
clone size: -

CDR3 DNA: TGTGCCAGCAGCAGACAGGGTTACACTGAAGCTTTCTTT
CDR3 protein: CASSRQGYTEAFF
V gene: TRBV7-9
D gene: TRBD1
J gene: TRBJ1-1
clone size: -

CDR3 DNA: TGTGCCAGCAGAGAAACAAGGAACACTGAAGCTTTCTTT
CDR3 protein: CASRETRNTEAFF
V gene: TRBV7-9
D gene: -
J gene: TRBJ1-1
clone size: -

CDR3 DNA: TGTGCCAGCAGCCCGCTCGGGACTGAGGCTTTCTTT
CDR3 protein: CASSPLGTEAFF
V gene: TRBV11-2
D gene: -
J gene: TRBJ1-1
clone size: medium-sized

CDR3 DNA: TGCGCCAGCAGCCGGGAGGGGAAGCAGCCCCAGCATTTT
CDR3 protein: CASSREGKQPQHF
V gene: TRBV4-1
D gene: -
J gene: TRBJ1-5
clone size: few

CDR3 DNA: TGTGCCAGCAGTCCACCCGGGACAGTTTACGAGCAGTACTTC
CDR3 protein: CASSPPGTVYEQYF
V gene: TRBV28
D gene: TRBD1
J gene: TRBJ2-7
clone size: -

CDR3 DNA: TGCGCCAGCAGCCAGGGTAGCTCCCGAACTTACGAGCAGTACTTC
CDR3 protein: CASSQGSSRTYEQYF
V gene: TRBV5-1
D gene: -
J gene: TRBJ2-7
clone size: -

CDR3 DNA: TGTGCTAGCAGCACCGGGACTAGCGGGAATGGTGAGCAGTTCTTC
CDR3 protein: CASSTGTSGNGEQFF
V gene: TRBV7-7
D gene: TRBD2
J gene: TRBJ2-1
clone size: -

CDR3 DNA: TGTGCCAGCAGTGAGACGTGGACCACCGGGACAGGGGGCTACGAGCAGTACTTC
CDR3 protein: CASSETWTTGTGGYEQYF
V gene: TRBV6-1
D gene: TRBD1
J gene: TRBJ2-7
clone size: -

CDR3 DNA: TGTGCCAGCAGCGTAGGGCAGCAGGGGGCGGATGGCTACACCTTC
CDR3 protein: CASSVGQQGADGYTF
V gene: TRBV9
D gene: TRBD1
J gene: TRBJ1-2
clone size: -

CDR3 DNA: TGTGCCAGCAGCTTAGAACCCTACAGGGGGCTATACGAGCAGTACTTC
CDR3 protein: CASSLEPYRGLYEQYF
V gene: TRBV7-9
D gene: TRBD1
J gene: TRBJ2-7
clone size: -

CDR3 DNA: TGTGCCAGCAGTTCCGCGGGACAGGGTGGTCTGTTTTTT
CDR3 protein: CASSSAGQGGLFF
V gene: TRBV2
D gene: TRBD1
J gene: TRBJ2-2
clone size: few

CDR3 DNA: TGTGCCAGCAGTTACTCGAAATCCAGGGTTAATTCACCCCTCCACTTT
CDR3 protein: CASSYSKSRVNSPLHF
V gene: TRBV6-5
D gene: -
J gene: TRBJ1-6
clone size: -

CDR3 DNA: TGTGCCAGCAGGACAGGCTTGGATCAGGCCCAGTACTTC
CDR3 protein: CASRTGLDQAQYF
V gene: TRBV5-4
D gene: -
J gene: TRBJ2-5
clone size: -

CDR3 DNA: TGTGCCAGCAGTTACTCCGGGGGGACTGAAGCTTTCTTT
CDR3 protein: CASSYSGGTEAFF
V gene: TRBV6-6
D gene: -
J gene: TRBJ1-1
clone size: -